The present entry profiles one T cell receptor (beta chain) with its context. This entry comes from a study of blood T cell repertoires in COVID-19. About the study: COVID-19 samples, acute and convalescent, were from the United States, Italy and Spain. The cDNA or gDNA used as material had been derived from T cells, B-cell-depleted T cells, or PBMCs.

Authors' processing steps: Quantification of nucleated cells was approximated via reference gene primer amplification. TCRdb's table, derived via immunoSEQ multiplex PCR, lists solely in-frame clones and lacks some. V, J and clone size are taken as reported in that table, and D and trimming were inferred from the DNA itself. There are 60,000 to 90,000 clones in the sample; 70% to 90% occur only once, and roughly a sixth lies in the top ten. CDR1 is LGHNA and CDR2 is YNFKEQ in the germline V gene. V shed 4 bases, J shed 1 base, and the junction held 9 bases outside the gene matches. This CDR3 is built from 17 residues.

The specimen was peripheral blood. This receptor was obtained from a human donor in a cohort sampled during active COVID-19. The chain couples TRBV4-2 to TRBJ2-5; TRBD2 matches at 10 bases. CDR3 DNA: TGTGCCAGCAGCCGCGCTGGACTAGCGGCTATCCAAGAGACCCAGTACTTC. Translated: CASSRAGLAAIQETQYF.